The entry below gives a single T cell receptor beta chain sequence along with its context. The specificity of this receptor is unknown. Base qualities are not provided; no much larger clone lies one nucleotide away. The same CDR3 is also encoded by other DNA sequences in this sample. Genomic DNA was isolated from the sorted cells so that the TCRbeta CDR3 region could be sequenced. TCRbeta CDR3 regions were sequenced using the immunoSEQ Assay. Not all clones reach the TCRdb copy of this immuneACCESS table, which keeps in-frame sequences only. Checked studies attribute under half of the gap to unresolved V genes and leave the rest unexplained. The sample table records around 66,000 clones; roughly nine tenths of these occur just once. Together, the top ten hold 10% to 13% of the sample. The sample is drawn from a study of OX40 agonist ivuxolimab in advanced cancers. Describing the broader study: Ivuxolimab was a fully human IgG2 agonistic monoclonal antibody targeting the costimulatory receptor OX40 (CD134). In the dose-escalation cohort, more than 80% of patients were male, and the mean age was roughly 60 years with a range of about 20 to 80. Of the 50 or so patients in dose escalation, 19 had hepatocellular carcinoma, roughly 15 had melanoma, 9 had renal cell carcinoma and 9 had head and neck cancer. Peripheral TCRbeta sequencing was intended to test whether TCR sequence diversity was altered and clonal T-cell expansion was caused by ivuxolimab. Patients were allowed to have had prior anti-PD-1, anti-PD-L1 or anti-CTLA-4 therapy, and 40% of the dose-escalation patients had previously received checkpoint inhibitors. Intravenous ivuxolimab was administered to patients every 2 weeks at six dose levels: 0.01, 0.1, 0.3, 1.5, 3 and 10 mg/kg. The paper reports the monotherapy dose-escalation portion (N of about 50 patients) of the phase I ivuxolimab trial. Partial responses occurred in three dose-escalation patients, of whom one had hepatocellular carcinoma and two had cutaneous melanoma. What the research found in general, with its limitations: Which antigens the clonally expanded peripheral T cells were specific for was not determined. Low levels of normalized T-cell clonal expansion were also shown by some nonresponding patients. Clonal expansion of both CD4+ and CD8+ blood T cells was observed from baseline to week 6 at doses 0.1 to 3.0 mg/kg. Partial responders in the 0.1-3.0 mg/kg groups had among the lowest normalized peripheral clonal expansion, especially among CD8+ T cells. After ivuxolimab, expanded clones were on average more numerous among CD8+ T cells than among CD4+ T cells.

The trial excluded patients who had a history of autoimmune disease or who were on systemic immunosuppression. In every dose cohort, peripheral blood was drawn for TCR sequencing at baseline, cycle 4 day 1, and cycle 7 day 1. Samples were obtained from an open-label, multicenter, first-in-human phase I dose-escalation trial of ivuxolimab. Adults with locally advanced or metastatic melanoma, renal cell, hepatocellular, or head and neck squamous cell carcinoma were enrolled in the trial. Before TCR sequencing, CD4+ and CD8+ T cells were separately sorted from peripheral blood. This sequence originates from an adult with an advanced solid tumor such as melanoma, head and neck, liver or kidney cancer. This specimen consisted of CD4+ or CD8+ T cells sorted from blood, obtained in a trial of the OX40 agonist ivuxolimab.

The DNA sequence follows: TGCGCCAGCAGCTTGGAGGGGGTTGGCAATCAGCCCCAGCATTTT. The translation is CASSLEGVGNQPQHF. The V and J segments used are TRBV5-1 and TRBJ1-5; a tentative D call is TRBD1 (6 bases match). The CDR3 contains 15 residues, cysteine and phenylalanine counted. Here the CDR3 DNA is all that survives: 45 bases in frame from base 1. CDR1 SGHRS and CDR2 YFSETQ are derived from the germline V gene. The V end loses 0 bases and the J end loses 2 bases, and a stretch of 9 bases separates them.